This T cell receptor (beta chain) was recorded in a study of T cell responses to AZD1222 COVID-19 vaccine. Overall study: Analysis merged second doses at about 4 or about 12 weeks. Overall study results and limits: Nearly half of spike-specific TCRs reportedly target variant regions that are unmutated in the B.1.351 and B.1.1.7 variants.

Comments on this clone: Its specificity is unknown.

Per germline, CDR1 MNHEY and CDR2 SVGAGI. CDR3 length: 12 residues. With 4 bases removed from V and 9 bases from J, the gap between germline ends came to 10 bases. The data were produced by immunoSEQ multiplex PCR, yet TCRdb's version contains in-frame clones alone and is incomplete. The sample lists about 150,000 clones, approximately 90% occurring once. Source: peripheral blood, taken on day 0 of AZD1222 vaccination. The receptor comes from an adult in good health. The rearrangement links TRBV6-5 to TRBJ2-1; D may be TRBD1 (5 bases). The CDR3: CASSWTRGEQFF. As DNA, the CDR3 is TGTGCCAGCAGTTGGACACGAGGTGAGCAGTTCTTC.